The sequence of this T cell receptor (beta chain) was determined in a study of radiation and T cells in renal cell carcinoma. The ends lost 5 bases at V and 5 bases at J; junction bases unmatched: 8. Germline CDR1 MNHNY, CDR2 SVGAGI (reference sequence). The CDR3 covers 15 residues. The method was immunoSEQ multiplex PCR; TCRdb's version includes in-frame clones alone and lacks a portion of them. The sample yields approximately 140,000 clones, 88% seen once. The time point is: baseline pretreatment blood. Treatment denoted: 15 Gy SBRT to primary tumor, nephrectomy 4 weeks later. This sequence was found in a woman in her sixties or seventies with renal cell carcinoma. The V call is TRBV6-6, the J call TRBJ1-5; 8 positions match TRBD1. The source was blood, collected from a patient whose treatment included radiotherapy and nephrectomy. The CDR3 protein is CASSARDRPYQPQHF. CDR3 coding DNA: TGTGCCAGCAGTGCCCGGGACAGGCCCTATCAGCCCCAGCATTTT.